The 27 T cell receptor beta chains below all came from one sample that was sequenced in a study of blood T cells in healthy people across ages (dated by TCRdb to the mid-2010s). The library was obtained by 5' RACE. Sequenced on an Illumina HiSeq 2500. The second PCR ran for about 6 to 12 cycles and used a J-beta primer mix along with a sample-barcoded 5' primer. The public reads were reanalyzed by TCRdb: fastp trimming at Q25, MiXCR alignment, in-frame beta chains only. Identical CDR3 protein sequences are pooled into one entry, listed with their most common genes and DNA. This sample comprises hundreds of thousands of distinct CDR3 sequences, 25% to 35% of them detected only once. Together, the top ten hold approximately 15% of the sample. Sequenced: blood. All receptors derive from a woman older than 75 in good health.

The chain combines TRBV4-1 with TRBJ2-7; D is possibly TRBD1 or TRBD2 (5 bases each). The CDR3 contains 16 residues. The V end lost 1 base, the J end lost 0 bases, and 13 bases lay between the germline ends. Germline CDR1 is MGHRA and CDR2 is YSYEKL. The CDR3 DNA is TGCGCCAGCAGCCAAGTTTGGGGGAGAGGCTCCTACGAGCAGTACTTC. This encodes CASSQVWGRGSYEQYF.

As concerns this clonotype: With a much larger clone just one base away, this may be a read error. The rearrangement joins TRBV6-5 to TRBJ2-7, with 7 nucleotides matching TRBD1. Germline CDR1 is MNHEY and CDR2 is SVGAGI. CDR3 length: 14 amino acids. The J segment lost 0 bases and the V segment lost 4 bases, leaving 3 bases of the junction unmatched. CDR3 nucleotide sequence: TGTGCCAGCAGTTTTGACAGGGTCTCCTACGAGCAGTACTTC. Translation: CASSFDRVSYEQYF.

J is TRBJ2-3 and V is TRBV7-2; weak D call: TRBD2 (6 bases). V was trimmed by 8 bases and J by 2 bases, leaving 17 bases between them. CDR1 is SGHTA and CDR2 is FQGNSA in the germline V gene. The CDR3 extends over 15 amino acids. The CDR3 loop reads CASALAGFPTDTQYF. In DNA, the CDR3 is TGTGCCAGCGCCTTGGCGGGATTCCCCACAGATACGCAGTATTTT.

The V gene is TRBV20-1, the J gene TRBJ2-6; D is unresolved. Germline V lookup: CDR1 DFQATT, CDR2 SNEGSKA (reference sequence). Between the trimmed V and J ends, which lost 3 bases and 0 bases, there was a span of 6 bases. This CDR3 region has 14 residues. The chain's CDR3 is CSASTSSGANVLTF. The CDR3 bases are TGCAGTGCTAGTACCAGCTCTGGGGCCAACGTCCTGACTTTC.

The rearrangement uses TRBV9 and TRBJ2-3; D is unclear. Germline assignment: CDR1 SGDLS and CDR2 YYNGEE. V lost 0 bases to trimming and J lost 12 bases, with 8 bases between them. CDR3 size: 11 residues. CDR3 residues: CASSVAEKQYF. The DNA of the CDR3 is TGTGCCAGCAGCGTAGCAGAGAAACAGTATTTT.

A few counts support this clonotype. The J gene is TRBJ2-1, the V gene TRBV29-1; 16 bases fit TRBD2. This CDR3 comprises 15 residues. CDR1 and CDR2 from the germline V gene are SQVTM and ANQGSEA. V was pared by 6 bases and J by 8 bases, with 7 bases of the junction left unmatched. The CDR3 here is CSVAGTSGRGDEQFF. In DNA, the CDR3 is TGCAGCGTGGCCGGGACTAGCGGGAGGGGCGATGAGCAGTTCTTC.

V usage is TRBV20-1 and J usage is TRBJ2-3, with a weak D call TRBD2 (5 bases). V lost 3 bases to trimming and J lost 3 bases, with 10 bases between them. The CDR3 is made up of 13 amino acids. Germline CDR1 is DFQATT and CDR2 is SNEGSKA (reference sequence). CDR3 protein: CSASGIRTDTQYF. The DNA for the CDR3 is TGCAGTGCTAGCGGGATAAGAACAGATACGCAGTATTTT.

This clonotype was counted between two and nine times. This rearrangement joins TRBV15 to TRBJ2-1; 7 nucleotides match TRBD1. This CDR3 spans 14 amino acids. J gave up 15 bases and V 1 base, and 12 bases lay outside the gene matches. CDR1 and CDR2 (germline): LNHNV, YYDKDF (reference sequence). The DNA for the CDR3 is TGTGCCACCAGCAGAGGGGGACAGTTGGGTCGGGGGTTCTTC. Translating it yields CATSRGGQLGRGFF.

This clonotype showed up many times. J is TRBJ1-1 and V is TRBV15; TRBD1 might be the D (6 bases). Germline V lookup: CDR1 LNHNV, CDR2 YYDKDF (reference sequence). This CDR3 is 14 amino acids long. The V end was cut by 1 base, the J end by 4 bases, with 10 bases between. CDR3 DNA sequence: TGTGCCACCAGCAGAGTGCAGGGGTCCACTGAAGCTTTCTTT. Its protein is CATSRVQGSTEAFF.

The chain employs TRBV7-2 and TRBJ2-4, with TRBD2 as a possible D gene (5 bases). From germline, CDR1 is SGHTA and CDR2 FQGNSA. V was cut by 3 bases and J by 13 bases, with 10 bases left in between. CDR3 length: 11 residues. The chain's CDR3 is CASSFGEQQYF. In DNA form, the CDR3 reads TGTGCCAGCAGCTTTGGGGAGCAGCAGTACTTC.

V usage is TRBV20-1 and J usage is TRBJ2-1; 9 nucleotides align to TRBD2. The CDR3 is made up of 15 amino acids. V lost 5 bases and J lost 0; bases outside the gene matches: 5. Germline values: CDR1 DFQATT, CDR2 SNEGSKA (reference sequence). The CDR3 reads CSAGVAGVSYNEQFF. The CDR3 DNA sequence: TGCAGTGCTGGGGTAGCGGGAGTCTCCTACAATGAGCAGTTCTTC.

This clonotype was recorded a few times. This sequence joins TRBV20-1 and TRBJ1-1; D remains ambiguous. Trimming left V 0 bases short and J 7 bases short, with 24 bases between. The CDR3 sequence is 17 residues long. Germline V gives CDR1 DFQATT, CDR2 SNEGSKA (reference sequence). The CDR3 spells CSARDIGVLKGYLEAFF. The CDR3 nucleotides are TGCAGTGCTAGAGATATTGGGGTCCTAAAAGGGTACCTTGAAGCTTTCTTT.

This clonotype was counted ten times or more. The CDR3 protein is CASRAQGWEKLFF. The CDR3 region has the DNA TGTGCCAGCAGAGCACAGGGGTGGGAAAAACTGTTTTTT. The chain employs TRBV12-3 or TRBV12-4 and TRBJ1-4, with 7 bases identical to TRBD1. The J segment lost 8 bases and the V segment lost 6 bases, leaving 6 bases of the junction unmatched. This CDR3 has 13 residues.

This clonotype was seen only once. The chain carries TRBV5-5 and TRBJ1-1; possible D gene TRBD1, 5 bases. Germline V lookup: CDR1 SGHKS, CDR2 YYEKEE (reference sequence). Trimming stripped 2 bases from V and 1 base from J, with 12 bases between. This CDR3 contains 15 residues. The DNA of the CDR3 is TGTGCCAGCAGCTTACTTACAACAGGGAACACTGAAGCTTTCTTT. Protein product: CASSLLTTGNTEAFF.

CDR3: CSARSGFSYNEQFF. CDR3 nucleotides: TGCAGTGCCCGTAGCGGGTTTTCCTACAATGAGCAGTTCTTC. The chain joins TRBV20-1 to TRBJ2-1; 7 positions match TRBD2. V shed 6 bases, J shed 1 base, and the junction held 6 bases outside the gene matches. Germline V CDR1 and CDR2: DFQATT, SNEGSKA (reference sequence). The CDR3 is 14 amino acids.

The sample holds many counts of this clonotype. The J gene is TRBJ2-7, the V gene TRBV20-1; a possible D gene is TRBD1 (6 bases). The CDR3 covers 10 residues. Germline CDR1 reads DFQATT; CDR2 reads SNEGSKA (reference sequence). In nucleotides, the CDR3 is TGCATACGGACAGCCTACGAGCAGTACTTC. Translation: CIRTAYEQYF.

This clonotype was seen only a few times. A much larger clone sits a single nucleotide away, making a read error possible. The V gene is TRBV29-1, the J gene TRBJ2-5; D may correspond to TRBD1 or TRBD2 (5 bases each). Germline V CDR1 and CDR2: SQVTM, ANQGSEA. Trimming removed 4 bases at V and 7 bases at J, with 16 bases between. The CDR3 sequence is 13 residues long. The CDR3 DNA sequence: TGCAGCGTTGGGAGGCGCGCTCAGGGGACCCAGTACTTC. Encoded protein: CSVGRRAQGTQYF.

The chain joins TRBV3-1 to TRBJ1-1; D gene uncertain. The CDR3 consists of 13 residues. Germline V lookup: CDR1 LGHDT, CDR2 YNNKEL (reference sequence). Trimming removed 3 bases at V and 6 bases at J, with 11 bases between. CDR3 nucleotides: TGTGCCAGCAGCCATGAGGTATCATCTGAAGCTTTCTTT. It specifies CASSHEVSSEAFF.

This clonotype was seen many times. CDR3 in DNA: TGTGCCAGCGAAGGGGGCGGTAGGAGCTATGGCTACACCTTC. This codes for CASEGGGRSYGYTF. The genes are TRBV6-6 and TRBJ1-2; 7 bases line up with TRBD1. V shed 8 bases, J shed 4 bases, and the junction held 10 bases outside the gene matches. The CDR3 length is 14 residues. Germline lookup yields CDR1 MNHNY and CDR2 SVGAGI (reference sequence).

V and J are TRBV7-9 and TRBJ1-3; D is ambiguous. V was trimmed by 3 bases and J by 0 bases, leaving 12 bases between them. This CDR3 region has 16 residues. Germline assignment: CDR1 SEHNR and CDR2 FQNEAQ (reference sequence). Here the CDR3 DNA reads TGTGCCAGCAGCTTTAAGCCGGGAAGCTCTGGAAACACCATATATTTT. It codes for CASSFKPGSSGNTIYF.

This clonotype was found many times. V gene TRBV12-3 or TRBV12-4 combines with J gene TRBJ2-7; D not certain. Between the trimmed V and J ends, which lost 8 bases and 0 bases, there was a span of 14 bases. This CDR3 region has 14 residues. This chain's CDR3 is CASSPYQSSYEQYF. Here the CDR3 DNA reads TGTGCCAGCTCCCCTTACCAGAGCTCCTACGAGCAGTACTTC.

In its sample, this clonotype was seen many times. The chain has TRBV20-1 and TRBJ2-5; D uncertain. The CDR3 consists of 13 residues. With 3 bases removed from V and 8 bases from J, the gap between germline ends came to 16 bases. In germline, CDR1 is DFQATT, CDR2 SNEGSKA (reference sequence). CDR3 sequence: CSASNLFLDTQYF. The CDR3 nucleotides are TGCAGTGCTAGCAACCTGTTTCTGGATACCCAGTACTTC.

Many counts were recorded for this clonotype. In nucleotides, the CDR3 is TGTGCCATCAGACTCACAGGGAACACTGAAGCTTTCTTT. This sequence encodes CAIRLTGNTEAFF. J is TRBJ1-1 and V is TRBV10-3; D possibly corresponds to TRBD1 (5 bases). The CDR3 contains 13 residues. Germline V lookup: CDR1 ENHRY, CDR2 SYGVKD. V lost 6 bases and J lost 1, with 9 bases in between.

The chain links TRBV9 to TRBJ2-5; 12 bases are a match to TRBD2. The DNA end lines up better with TRBJ2-7; the J call may be wrong. The CDR3 spans 15 residues. Germline CDR1 is SGDLS and CDR2 is YYNGEE. CDR3 bases: TGTGCCAGCAGCGTAGGGACTAGCGGGGATTACGAGCAGTACTTC. Translated: CASSVGTSGDYEQYF.

There are many counts of this clonotype. The V and J genes are TRBV20-1 and TRBJ2-1, with D perhaps matching TRBD1 or TRBD2 (5 bases each). The V gene lost 3 bases and the J gene lost 0 bases, with 12 bases spanning the gap. CDR3 length: 15 residues. Per the germline V gene, CDR1 is DFQATT and CDR2 is SNEGSKA (reference sequence). The CDR3, as DNA: TGCAGTGCTAGGGGGTCAGGGAGCTCCTACAATGAGCAGTTCTTC. This translates into CSARGSGSSYNEQFF.

This clonotype occurred many times. The CDR3 reads CASSPILLAGGFNEQFF. DNA of the CDR3: TGTGCCAGCAGTCCTATCCTCTTAGCGGGGGGATTCAATGAGCAGTTCTTC. The chain combines TRBV12-3 or TRBV12-4 with TRBJ2-1, with TRBD2 matching over 10 bases. The V segment lost 5 bases and the J segment 6 bases; nucleotides outside the gene matches: 13. CDR3 size: 17 residues.

This clonotype was seen more than once but under ten times. The chain couples TRBV10-3 to TRBJ1-4; D is uncertain. Trimming left V 10 bases short and J 10 bases short, with 19 bases between. Germline values: CDR1 ENHRY, CDR2 SYGVKD. This CDR3 spans 13 amino acids. The CDR3 spells CATEDVGVAKLFF. The CDR3 DNA reads TGTGCCACCGAGGACGTAGGAGTGGCAAAACTGTTTTTT.